The 20 T cell receptor beta chains listed next were all sequenced from one sample in a study of blood T cell repertoires in COVID-19. Measured with immunoSEQ multiplex PCR; TCRdb has only the in-frame clones, and not every one. Of about 160,000 clones listed, roughly nine tenths are singletons. The sequencing input was peripheral blood. These receptors originate from a man aged 55 to 70 with active or convalescent COVID-19.

The chain employs TRBV5-1 and TRBJ2-5, with TRBD2 matching 13 bases. CDR3 length: 16 amino acids. Germline V gene sequence: CDR1 SGHRS, CDR2 YFSETQ. Germline trimming cut 0 bases from V and 4 bases from J; bases unmatched to any gene: 3. The CDR3 reads CASSLGRTSGRETQYF. The CDR3 DNA sequence: TGCGCCAGCAGCTTGGGAAGGACTAGCGGGAGAGAGACCCAGTACTTC.

This rearrangement joins TRBV7-2 to TRBJ2-1; 7 positions agree with TRBD2. Germline V gene lookup returns CDR1 SGHTA and CDR2 FQGNSA. This CDR3 region has 15 residues. V shed 4 bases and J 0 bases; nucleotides not matched to a gene: 3. CDR3 sequence: CASSSRTSSYNEQFF. CDR3 coding DNA: TGTGCCAGCAGCTCCCGGACTAGCTCCTACAATGAGCAGTTCTTC.

In its sample, this clone was seen once. The chain couples TRBV28 to TRBJ2-2, with D maybe TRBD2 (7 bases). Germline-derived CDR1 and CDR2 are MDHEN and SYDVKM. Trimming took 5 bases from V and 5 from J, leaving 18 bases between them. The CDR3 contains 16 residues. In DNA form, the CDR3 reads TGTGCCAGCAGTCTCGGCGGGGGCGGGCTGACCGGGGAGCTGTTTTTT. It specifies CASSLGGGGLTGELFF.

This rearrangement joins TRBV10-3 to TRBJ1-1, with 8 bases lining up with TRBD1. Germline trimming cut 0 bases from V and 5 bases from J; bases unmatched to any gene: 11. Germline CDR1 reads ENHRY; CDR2 reads SYGVKD. This CDR3 contains 17 residues. CDR3 in DNA: TGTGCCATCAGTGAGTCAGAACAGGGGGGAAGTAGGACTGAAGCTTTCTTT. Protein sequence: CAISESEQGGSRTEAFF.

DNA for the CDR3: TGTGCCAGCCGGACAGCGTCAATGAACACTGAAGCTTTCTTT. This translates into CASRTASMNTEAFF. The chain uses TRBV2 and TRBJ1-1; D is possibly TRBD1 (6 bases). Trimming stripped 8 bases from V and 0 bases from J, with 13 bases between. CDR1 is SNHLY, CDR2 FYNNEI, per germline. The CDR3 contains 14 residues.

This clone was found once. The genes are TRBV19 and TRBJ1-2; the match to TRBD1 covers 10 bases. Germline V lookup: CDR1 LNHDA, CDR2 SQIVND (reference sequence). The CDR3 is 15 amino acids. V lost 3 bases to trimming and J lost 3 bases; unmatched junction nucleotides: 4. Here the CDR3 DNA reads TGTGCCAGTAGTATTCCGACAGGGGGCTACTATGGCTACACCTTC. This translates into CASSIPTGGYYGYTF.

This chain uses TRBV11-2 with TRBJ2-1; unclear D gene. Germline V CDR1 and CDR2: SGHAT, FQNNGV. The ends were cut back, 0 bases at V and 0 bases at J, with 9 bases in the middle. The CDR3 is 16 amino acids. The CDR3 loop is CASSLDILSSYNEQFF. In DNA, the CDR3 is TGTGCCAGCAGCTTAGACATCCTTAGCTCCTACAATGAGCAGTTCTTC.

V is TRBV3-1 (or the pseudogene TRBV3-2) and J is TRBJ1-2, with 7 bases that match TRBD1. The trim removed 3 bases at V and 3 bases at J, leaving 19 bases unmatched. Per germline, CDR1 LGHDT and CDR2 YNNKEL (reference sequence). The CDR3 is 19 residues long. The CDR3 protein is CASSQSTGRIRPIYYGYTF. Here the CDR3 DNA reads TGTGCCAGCAGCCAGTCGACAGGGAGGATTCGCCCAATTTACTATGGCTACACCTTC.

V and J are TRBV5-1 and TRBJ1-5, with D possibly matching TRBD1 (5 bases). The CDR3 loop spans 14 amino acids. Germline V gene data show CDR1 as SGHRS and CDR2 as YFSETQ. Trimming left V 0 bases short and J 9 bases short, with 13 bases between. The DNA of the CDR3 is TGCGCCAGCAGCTTGGATGGGGGGGTGGTGCCCCAGCATTTT. Protein product: CASSLDGGVVPQHF.

The chain couples TRBV19 to TRBJ1-1; TRBD1 is a possible D gene (6 bases). Trimming pared 4 bases from V and 1 base from J, leaving 10 bases between. This CDR3 region has 14 residues. Germline CDR1 reads LNHDA; CDR2 reads SQIVND (reference sequence). In DNA, the CDR3 is TGTGCCAGTAGTACCCCGACAGGGAACACTGAAGCTTTCTTT. This sequence encodes CASSTPTGNTEAFF.

The chain uses TRBV28 and TRBJ1-2; D is perhaps TRBD1 (5 bases). V was clipped by 5 bases and J by 3 bases, with 10 bases between them. Germline V gene lookup returns CDR1 MDHEN and CDR2 SYDVKM. This CDR3 region has 13 residues. In nucleotides, the CDR3 is TGTGCCAGCAGTATGACAGAAGACTATGGCTACACCTTC. Encoded protein: CASSMTEDYGYTF.

This chain links TRBV27 with TRBJ2-2; 7 bases map to TRBD1. The CDR3 covers 19 residues. Trimming at V came to 2 bases and at J to 2 bases, leaving 14 bases not matched to a gene. Germline assignment: CDR1 MNHEY and CDR2 SMNVEV (reference sequence). CDR3 coding DNA: TGTGCCAGCAGTTTAACCCGGGACAGAAGGTTTACCAACACCGGGGAGCTGTTTTTT. It specifies CASSLTRDRRFTNTGELFF.

The V gene is TRBV6-1, the J gene TRBJ1-2; D uncertain. This CDR3 contains 13 residues. Germline CDR1 and CDR2: MNHNS and SASEGT. The V gene lost 3 bases and the J gene lost 4 bases, with 9 bases spanning the gap. CDR3 protein: CASSESQAYGYTF. CDR3 bases: TGTGCCAGCAGTGAGAGTCAGGCCTATGGCTACACCTTC.

This chain uses TRBV29-1 with TRBJ2-5, with D perhaps matching TRBD1 (6 bases). The V gene lost 5 bases and the J gene lost 3 bases, with 19 bases spanning the gap. CDR1 is SQVTM and CDR2 is ANQGSEA in the germline V gene. The CDR3 contains 15 residues. The CDR3 coding sequence is TGCAGCGTTCGTTGGGTCAGGGGAGAGGAAGAGACCCAGTACTTC. Translating it yields CSVRWVRGEEETQYF.

This rearrangement joins TRBV28 to TRBJ2-3, with 9 bases aligning to TRBD2. The CDR3 loop spans 19 amino acids. V lost 2 bases to trimming and J lost 3 bases; unmatched junction nucleotides: 15. The germline V gene has CDR1 MDHEN and CDR2 SYDVKM. This CDR3 reads CASSLLLAGSGDRTDTQYF. The CDR3 DNA reads TGTGCCAGCAGTTTACTGCTAGCGGGATCAGGCGATCGAACAGATACGCAGTATTTT.

J is TRBJ2-3 and V is TRBV10-3; TRBD2 matches at 8 bases. Per germline, CDR1 ENHRY and CDR2 SYGVKD. The V segment lost 6 bases and the J segment 0 bases; nucleotides outside the gene matches: 11. The CDR3 covers 17 residues. The CDR3, as DNA: TGTGCCATCAGAAAGTCAGGACTAGCATATAGCACAGATACGCAGTATTTT. Translating gives CAIRKSGLAYSTDTQYF.

This rearrangement joins TRBV18 to TRBJ1-1; D gene unclear. The germline V and J ends were trimmed by 4 bases and 10 bases, with 19 bases remaining between them. Germline loops: CDR1 KGHSH, CDR2 LQKENI. The CDR3 loop spans 14 amino acids. The CDR3 protein is CASSRTRVGSLAFF. The CDR3 nucleotides are TGTGCCAGCTCACGTACGAGGGTTGGGTCATTAGCTTTCTTT.

V is TRBV11-2 and J is TRBJ2-7, with D perhaps TRBD2 (5 bases). V shed 4 bases and J shed 2 bases, with 9 bases lying between them. The CDR3 loop spans 13 amino acids. Germline V gives CDR1 SGHAT, CDR2 FQNNGV. CDR3 nucleotide sequence: TGTGCCAGCAGCTCGACCGGGACCTACGAGCAGTACTTC. It encodes CASSSTGTYEQYF.

The sample holds one count of this clone. For the CDR3, the DNA is TGTGCCTGGAGTGTACAACCAGGGGAAGGCTACACCTTC. Translated: CAWSVQPGEGYTF. The chain links TRBV30 to TRBJ1-2; maybe TRBD1 (6 bases). CDR3 length equals 13 residues. V dropped 0 bases and J dropped 8 bases, with 13 bases sitting between them. Looked up from germline, CDR1 is GTSNPN and CDR2 is SVGIG (reference sequence).

This clone showed up just once. This chain uses TRBV12-3 or TRBV12-4 with TRBJ1-2; 8 bases line up with TRBD1. This CDR3 is built from 13 residues. Unmatched junction bases numbered 3, after V lost 6 bases and J lost 3 bases. The CDR3 protein is CASSSTGDYGYTF. In DNA, the CDR3 is TGTGCCAGCAGCTCGACAGGGGACTATGGCTACACCTTC.